Below are 31 T cell receptor beta chains sequenced from a single sample in a study of identical twins. Via MiXCR, TCRdb re-called the 5' RACE reads, giving one row per CDR3 protein. The sample records 350,000 to 450,000 distinct CDR3 sequences, less than 20% being singletons. The sequenced material came from naive T cells sorted from blood. These receptors all come from a man in his fifties or sixties in good health.

This chain joins TRBV29-1 and TRBJ2-5, with D possibly being TRBD2 (6 bases). With 4 bases removed from V and 3 bases from J, the gap between germline ends came to 12 bases. The CDR3 totals 13 residues. Germline V gives CDR1 SQVTM, CDR2 ANQGSEA. The CDR3 nucleotides read TGCAGCGTTGGCGGGGCAGCGAAAGAGACCCAGTACTTC. Protein sequence: CSVGGAAKETQYF.

The chain is built from TRBV18 and TRBJ2-1; 15 bases fit TRBD2. Germline CDR1 and CDR2: KGHSH and LQKENI. The V segment lost 3 bases and the J segment 0 bases; nucleotides outside the gene matches: 9. The CDR3 extends over 20 amino acids. The CDR3 sequence is CASSPRTSGGVESSYNEQFF. DNA for the CDR3: TGTGCCAGCTCACCCCGGACTAGCGGGGGGGTCGAAAGCTCCTACAATGAGCAGTTCTTC.

The sample holds many counts of this clonotype. The rearrangement uses TRBV6-2 or TRBV6-3 and TRBJ1-2; unclear D gene. The CDR3 is made up of 13 amino acids. CDR1 and CDR2 from the germline V gene are MNHEY and SVGEGT. Trimming stripped 2 bases from V and 4 bases from J, with 8 bases between. As DNA, the CDR3 is TGTGCCAGCAGTTACGACGGAACCTATGGCTACACCTTC. It codes for CASSYDGTYGYTF.

Only a few counts were recorded for this clonotype. The gene calls are TRBV10-2 and TRBJ2-7; the D gene is possibly TRBD1 (5 bases). V lost 2 bases and J 6 bases, leaving 14 bases between the germline ends. Looked up from germline, CDR1 is WSHSY and CDR2 is SAAADI. CDR3 length equals 14 residues. CDR3 loop: CASSERGGSLEQYF. The CDR3 coding sequence is TGCGCCAGCAGTGAGAGGGGCGGCTCCCTCGAGCAGTACTTC.

This chain joins TRBV7-2 and TRBJ2-5; unclear D gene. The CDR3 covers 15 residues. CDR1 is SGHTA, CDR2 FQGNSA, per germline. The V end was cut by 4 bases, the J end by 2 bases, with 14 bases between. The CDR3 region has the DNA TGTGCCAGCAGCTCCTTCATGGCAGATCAAGAGACCCAGTACTTC. Translated, it gives CASSSFMADQETQYF.

As for this clonotype: This may stem from a read error, because a much larger clone lies one nucleotide away. This sequence joins TRBV20-1 and TRBJ1-6, with D maybe TRBD1 (5 bases). Per the germline V gene, CDR1 is DFQATT and CDR2 is SNEGSKA (reference sequence). The CDR3 sequence is 14 residues long. The CDR3 DNA reads TGCAGTGCCCGTGGGACTGATTATAATACACCCCTCCACTTT. This codes for CSARGTDYNTPLHF.

This clonotype was observed a handful of times. The chain is built from TRBV6-5 and TRBJ2-3; the D is unclear. The CDR3 is 14 residues long. Germline V gene sequence: CDR1 MNHEY, CDR2 SVGAGI. Trimming cost V 1 base and J 0 bases, with 5 bases left between them. The chain's CDR3 is CASSYWRSTDTQYF. The CDR3 nucleotides are TGTGCCAGCAGTTACTGGCGGAGCACAGATACGCAGTATTTT.

This clonotype was observed a handful of times. The gene calls are TRBV20-1 and TRBJ1-6; 10 positions agree with TRBD1. The V and J ends lost 3 bases and 8 bases, in that order; junction bases with no gene match: 4. There are 14 residues in the CDR3. The germline gives CDR1 DFQATT, CDR2 SNEGSKA (reference sequence). CDR3 residues: CSASPTGGYSPLHF. CDR3 sequence (DNA): TGCAGTGCTAGCCCGACAGGGGGCTATTCACCCCTCCACTTT.

This clonotype was detected a few times. The CDR3 nucleotides read TGTGCCAGCAAACTTGCAGGGGGCGCGAATGAAAAACTGTTTTTT. It translates to CASKLAGGANEKLFF. The genes are TRBV27 and TRBJ1-4; 8 nucleotides line up with TRBD1. Trimming cost V 7 bases and J 5 bases; bases outside gene matches: 9. The CDR3 runs 15 residues. Germline V gives CDR1 MNHEY, CDR2 SMNVEV (reference sequence).

This clonotype was picked up a small number of times. The CDR3 region has the DNA TGCAGTGCTTCTTGGGGGACTGAAGCTTTCTTT. Residues: CSASWGTEAFF. V gene TRBV20-1 combines with J gene TRBJ1-1; weak D call: TRBD1 (5 bases). The CDR3 loop spans 11 amino acids. CDR1 DFQATT and CDR2 SNEGSKA come from the germline V gene (reference sequence). Deletions cut 5 bases from V and 5 bases from J, with 9 bases between.

The chain links TRBV20-1 to TRBJ1-3, with no clear D. The germline V gene has CDR1 DFQATT and CDR2 SNEGSKA (reference sequence). The V gene lost 0 bases and the J gene lost 0 bases, with 9 bases spanning the gap. The length of the CDR3 is 15 residues. CDR3 DNA sequence: TGCAGTGCTAGAGAGCAGGAGAGCTCTGGAAACACCATATATTTT. Translated, it gives CSAREQESSGNTIYF.

In its sample, this clonotype was seen many times. The V call is TRBV20-1, the J call TRBJ2-3, with TRBD2 as a possible D gene (6 bases). Looked up from germline, CDR1 is DFQATT and CDR2 is SNEGSKA (reference sequence). This CDR3 region has 12 residues. V lost 3 bases to trimming and J lost 6 bases, with 10 bases between them. The DNA for the CDR3 is TGCAGTGCTAGCGGGGGATGGGATACGCAGTATTTT. The encoded protein is CSASGGWDTQYF.

J is TRBJ2-1 and V is TRBV5-1; TRBD2 aligns across 7 bases. This CDR3 contains 14 residues. Germline V gene lookup returns CDR1 SGHRS and CDR2 YFSETQ. V shed 2 bases and J 5 bases; nucleotides not matched to a gene: 4. This CDR3 is CASSFGTINNEQFF. The CDR3 nucleotides read TGCGCCAGCAGCTTTGGGACTATCAACAATGAGCAGTTCTTC.

The CDR3 DNA follows: TGTGCCAGCAGTTTAGATTCAGGCGTCAATGAAAAACTGTTTTTT. Amino acid sequence: CASSLDSGVNEKLFF. V gene TRBV12-3 or TRBV12-4 combines with J gene TRBJ1-4; D gene unclear. With 1 base removed from V and 5 bases from J, the gap between germline ends came to 11 bases. The CDR3 covers 15 residues.

This clonotype showed up many times. The gene calls are TRBV4-3 and TRBJ2-3, with TRBD2 matching 7 bases. This CDR3 has 16 amino acids. Looked up from germline, CDR1 is LGHNA and CDR2 is YSLEER. J was trimmed by 4 bases and V by 3 bases; bases with no gene match: 10. The CDR3 region has the DNA TGCGCCAGCAGCCAGACCTATGGCGGGAGCCCAGATACGCAGTATTTT. Translating it yields CASSQTYGGSPDTQYF.

At least ten counts were recorded for this clonotype. The gene calls are TRBV9 and TRBJ2-7, with TRBD2 matching 8 bases. CDR1 SGDLS and CDR2 YYNGEE come from the germline V gene. This CDR3 contains 15 residues. With V trimmed by 4 bases and J by 4 bases, 10 bases remained unmatched. CDR3 protein: CASSLGGDLLYEQYF. The CDR3, as DNA: TGTGCCAGCAGCCTCGGGGGGGACCTCTTGTACGAGCAGTACTTC.

The chain is built from TRBV7-2 and TRBJ2-5; TRBD2 matches at 11 bases. The CDR3 extends over 15 amino acids. J lost 6 bases, V lost 4 bases, and 7 bases had no gene match. Per germline, CDR1 SGHTA and CDR2 FQGNSA. The CDR3 DNA follows: TGTGCCAGCAGCTCGACTAGCGGGGACATGAAGACCCAGTACTTC. Its translation is CASSSTSGDMKTQYF.

The V call is TRBV18, the J call TRBJ1-6; D is undetermined. Germline lookup yields CDR1 KGHSH and CDR2 LQKENI. V was cut by 3 bases and J by 10 bases, with 19 bases left in between. The CDR3 has 16 residues. CDR3 bases: TGTGCCAGCTCACCGTCCCCGGCTTTTCTCTTATCACCCCTCCACTTT. Its protein is CASSPSPAFLLSPLHF.

This clonotype was detected many times. V gene TRBV20-1 combines with J gene TRBJ2-5, with D unresolved. Looked up from germline, CDR1 is DFQATT and CDR2 is SNEGSKA (reference sequence). The V and J ends lost 1 base and 1 base respectively, with 13 bases between them. The CDR3 runs 15 residues. This CDR3 is CSARGTSSGQETQYF. The CDR3 nucleotides are TGCAGTGCTAGAGGAACTTCTTCAGGCCAAGAGACCCAGTACTTC.

The J gene is TRBJ2-4, the V gene TRBV7-8; 9 bases line up with TRBD1. This CDR3 is 16 amino acids long. Trimming removed 4 bases from V and 0 bases from J; junction bases left unmatched: 4. Germline values: CDR1 SGHVS, CDR2 FQNEAQ. The CDR3 spells CASSSYRGLAKNIQYF. CDR3 sequence (DNA): TGTGCCAGCAGCTCGTACAGGGGGCTAGCCAAAAACATTCAGTACTTC.

The chain uses TRBV15 and TRBJ1-2, with D maybe TRBD1 (6 bases). CDR1 is LNHNV and CDR2 is YYDKDF in the germline V gene (reference sequence). The CDR3 is made up of 15 amino acids. V was pared by 0 bases and J by 8 bases, with 16 bases between. The CDR3 DNA sequence: TGTGCCACCAGCAGAGATCGCGGAGGGGGTACAGGCTACACCTTC. Translation: CATSRDRGGGTGYTF.

This clonotype was picked up many times. The chain couples TRBV7-9 to TRBJ2-5; 8 nucleotides line up with TRBD2. In germline, CDR1 is SEHNR, CDR2 FQNEAQ (reference sequence). The CDR3 is made up of 14 amino acids. Unmatched junction bases numbered 9, after V lost 7 bases and J lost 5 bases. CDR3 in DNA: TGTGCCAGCAAAAATCAGCGGGGGCTGGAGACCCAGTACTTC. Translation gives CASKNQRGLETQYF.

The sample holds many counts of this clonotype. This sequence joins TRBV4-1 and TRBJ2-3, with 9 nucleotides matching TRBD2. The CDR3 sequence is 14 residues long. CDR1 is MGHRA and CDR2 is YSYEKL in the germline V gene. V shed 5 bases and J 6 bases; nucleotides not matched to a gene: 6. As DNA, the CDR3 is TGCGCCAGCAGCGCCGGGACTAGCAAGGATACGCAGTATTTT. Amino acids: CASSAGTSKDTQYF.

This clonotype was seen a few times. This sequence joins TRBV9 and TRBJ2-5, with TRBD1 matching 9 bases. Trimming removed 3 bases from V and 0 bases from J; junction bases left unmatched: 3. The CDR3 totals 15 residues. Germline V gene lookup returns CDR1 SGDLS and CDR2 YYNGEE. The CDR3 reads CASSARQGDQETQYF. In DNA, the CDR3 is TGTGCCAGCAGCGCGAGACAGGGGGACCAAGAGACCCAGTACTTC. Filled out from reference TRBV9 and TRBJ2-5, the complete variable domain reads DSGVTQTPKHLITATGQRVTLRCSPRSGDLSVYWYQQSLDQGLQFLIQYYNGEERAKGNILERFSAQQFPDLHSELNLSSLELGDSALYFCASSARQGDQETQYFGPGTRLLVL.

This clonotype was found a few times. The gene calls are TRBV5-6 and TRBJ1-2; no definite D call. With 1 base removed from V and 12 bases from J, the gap between germline ends came to 13 bases. The CDR3 runs 12 residues. The germline V gene encodes CDR1 SGHDT and CDR2 YYEEEE. CDR3 bases: TGTGCCAGCAGCTTGATATCGGGATCGGACACCTTC. Amino acid sequence: CASSLISGSDTF.

The table lists this clonotype with a few counts. The V gene is TRBV7-2, the J gene TRBJ2-3, with 9 nucleotides matching TRBD2. This CDR3 has 17 residues. J gave up 1 base and V 8 bases, and 13 bases lay outside the gene matches. Germline loops: CDR1 SGHTA, CDR2 FQGNSA. Here the CDR3 DNA reads TGTGCCAGCGGCCTAATAGCGGGAGCCCTCCGCACAGATACGCAGTATTTT. This gives the protein CASGLIAGALRTDTQYF.

Of note for this clonotype: One base away lies a much larger clone, so this may be a sequencing read error. This chain joins TRBV12-3 or TRBV12-4 and TRBJ1-5; possible D gene TRBD1, 6 bases. Between the trimmed V and J ends, which lost 4 bases and 3 bases, there was a span of 16 bases. This CDR3 spans 16 amino acids. This chain's CDR3 is CASSSGQNFPNQPQHF. In DNA, the CDR3 is TGTGCCAGCAGTTCCGGACAGAATTTTCCCAATCAGCCCCAGCATTTT.

The chain uses TRBV24-1 and TRBJ2-1, with D possibly TRBD1 on 6 matching bases. The V end was cut by 3 bases, the J end by 4 bases, with 12 bases between. Germline assignment: CDR1 KGHDR and CDR2 SFDVKD. The CDR3 totals 15 residues. As DNA, the CDR3 is TGTGCCACCAGTGATCCAGGGGCGCAGTACAATGAGCAGTTCTTC. Protein: CATSDPGAQYNEQFF.

This sequence joins TRBV28 and TRBJ1-1; D gene ambiguous. Deletions cut 10 bases from V and 3 bases from J, with 9 bases between. CDR1 MDHEN and CDR2 SYDVKM come from the germline V gene. The CDR3 runs to 11 residues. The chain's CDR3 is CATGFYTEAFF. As DNA, the CDR3 is TGTGCCACCGGGTTTTACACTGAAGCTTTCTTT.

The V gene is TRBV10-3, the J gene TRBJ2-1, with 9 bases aligning to TRBD2. CDR1 and CDR2 (germline): ENHRY, SYGVKD. The CDR3 runs 14 residues. Germline trimming cut 10 bases from V and 9 bases from J; bases unmatched to any gene: 13. The CDR3 sequence: CATKVAGVNGEQFF. CDR3 coding DNA: TGTGCCACCAAGGTAGCGGGAGTCAACGGTGAGCAGTTCTTC.

The genes are TRBV4-3 and TRBJ1-1, with 8 bases fitting TRBD1. This CDR3 has 13 residues. Looked up from germline, CDR1 is LGHNA and CDR2 is YSLEER. Trimming cost V 0 bases and J 8 bases; bases outside gene matches: 2. The chain's CDR3 is CASSQDRGLEAFF. The CDR3 DNA reads as TGCGCCAGCAGCCAAGACAGGGGGCTGGAAGCTTTCTTT.